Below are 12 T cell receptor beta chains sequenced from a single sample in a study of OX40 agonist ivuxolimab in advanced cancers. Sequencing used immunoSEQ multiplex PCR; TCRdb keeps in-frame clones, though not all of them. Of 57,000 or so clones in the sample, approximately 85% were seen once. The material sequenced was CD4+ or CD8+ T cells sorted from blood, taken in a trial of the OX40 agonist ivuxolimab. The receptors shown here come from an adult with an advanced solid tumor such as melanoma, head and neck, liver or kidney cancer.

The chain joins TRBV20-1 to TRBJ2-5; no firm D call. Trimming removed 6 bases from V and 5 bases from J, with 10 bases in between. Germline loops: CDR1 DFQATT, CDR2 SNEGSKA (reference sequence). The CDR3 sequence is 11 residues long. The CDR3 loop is CSAAPRETQYF. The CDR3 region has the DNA TGCAGTGCAGCCCCGAGGGAGACCCAGTACTTC.

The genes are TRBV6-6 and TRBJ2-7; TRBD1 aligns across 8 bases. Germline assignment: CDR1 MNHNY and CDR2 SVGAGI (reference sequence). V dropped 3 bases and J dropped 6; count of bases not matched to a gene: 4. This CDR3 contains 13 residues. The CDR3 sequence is CASSYAGGVEQYF. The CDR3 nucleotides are TGTGCCAGCAGTTATGCAGGGGGCGTCGAGCAGTACTTC.

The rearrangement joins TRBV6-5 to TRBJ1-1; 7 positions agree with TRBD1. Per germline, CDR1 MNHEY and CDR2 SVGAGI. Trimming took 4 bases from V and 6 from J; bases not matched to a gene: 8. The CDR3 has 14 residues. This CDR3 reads CASSSHRGRAEAFF. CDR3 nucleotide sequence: TGTGCCAGCAGTTCCCATAGGGGGCGGGCTGAAGCTTTCTTT.

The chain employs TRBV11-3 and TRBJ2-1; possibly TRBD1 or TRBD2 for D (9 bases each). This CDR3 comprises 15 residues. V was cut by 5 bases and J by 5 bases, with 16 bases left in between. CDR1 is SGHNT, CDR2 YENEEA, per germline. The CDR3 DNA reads TGTGCCAGCAGCCCTAGCGGGACAGGGAACAATGAGCAGTTCTTC. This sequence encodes CASSPSGTGNNEQFF. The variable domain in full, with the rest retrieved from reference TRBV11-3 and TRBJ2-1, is EAGVVQSPRYKIIEKKQPVAFWCNPISGHNTLYWYLQNLGQGPELLIRYENEEAVDDSQLPKDRFSAERLKGVDSTLKIQPAELGDSAVYLCASSPSGTGNNEQFFGPGTRLTVL.

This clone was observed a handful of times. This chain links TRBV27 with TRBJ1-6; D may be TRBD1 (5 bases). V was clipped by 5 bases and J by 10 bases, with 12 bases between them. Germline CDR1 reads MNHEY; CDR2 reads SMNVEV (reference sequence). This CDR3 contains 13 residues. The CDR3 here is CASSPRPGSPLHF. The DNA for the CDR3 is TGTGCCAGCAGTCCCCGACCAGGGTCACCCCTCCACTTT.

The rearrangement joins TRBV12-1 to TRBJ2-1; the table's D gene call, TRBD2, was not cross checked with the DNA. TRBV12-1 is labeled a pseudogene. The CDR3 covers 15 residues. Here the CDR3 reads CASSFVGEPHNEQFF. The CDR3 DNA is TGTGCCAGCAGCTTTGTTGGAGAACCCCACAATGAGCAGTTCTTC.

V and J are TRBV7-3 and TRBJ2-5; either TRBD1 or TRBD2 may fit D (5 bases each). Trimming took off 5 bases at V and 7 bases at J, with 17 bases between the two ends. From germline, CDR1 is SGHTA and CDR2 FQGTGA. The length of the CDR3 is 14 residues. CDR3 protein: CASSPQGSGGTQYF. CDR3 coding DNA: TGTGCCAGCAGCCCGCAGGGCAGCGGAGGGACCCAGTACTTC.

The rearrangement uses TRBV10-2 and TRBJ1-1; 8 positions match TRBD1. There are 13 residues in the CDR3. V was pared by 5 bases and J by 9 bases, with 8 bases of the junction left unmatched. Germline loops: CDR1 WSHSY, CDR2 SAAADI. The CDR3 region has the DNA TGCGCCAGCAGTCCGACAGGGGACGTTCAAGCTTTCTTT. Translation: CASSPTGDVQAFF.

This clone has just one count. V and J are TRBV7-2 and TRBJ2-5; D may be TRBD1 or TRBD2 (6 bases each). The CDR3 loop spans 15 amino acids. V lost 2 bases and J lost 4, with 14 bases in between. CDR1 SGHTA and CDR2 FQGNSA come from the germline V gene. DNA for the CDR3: TGTGCCAGCAGCTTAACTGGGGGGCCGGGAGAGACCCAGTACTTC. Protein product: CASSLTGGPGETQYF.

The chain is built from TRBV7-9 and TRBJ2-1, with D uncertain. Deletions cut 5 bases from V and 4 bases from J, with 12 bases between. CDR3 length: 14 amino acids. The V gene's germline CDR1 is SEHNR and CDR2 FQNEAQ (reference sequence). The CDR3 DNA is TGTGCCAGCAGCCCCTCAGGTCCTTACAATGAGCAGTTCTTC. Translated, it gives CASSPSGPYNEQFF.

The CDR3 here is CASKVGIGPYEQYF. CDR3 bases: TGTGCCAGCAAGGTGGGTATTGGCCCCTACGAGCAGTACTTC. J is TRBJ2-7 and V is TRBV6-1; no firm D call. This CDR3 has 14 residues. V gave up 7 bases and J gave up 2 bases, with 15 bases separating them. Germline CDR1 is MNHNS and CDR2 is SASEGT.

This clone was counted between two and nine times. Written as DNA, the CDR3 is TGTGCCAGCAGTGCTTGGACGGGGACTGAAGCTTTCTTT. Amino acids: CASSAWTGTEAFF. The rearrangement uses TRBV2 and TRBJ1-1, with unresolved D. Trimming cost V 4 bases and J 5 bases, with 11 bases left between them. CDR1 and CDR2 (germline): SNHLY, FYNNEI. The CDR3 length is 13 residues. Variable domain in full (rest from reference TRBV2 and TRBJ1-1): EPEVTQTPSHQVTQMGQEVILRCVPISNHLYFYWYRQILGQKVEFLVSFYNNEISEKSEIFDDQFSVERPDGSNFTLKIRSTKLEDSAMYFCASSAWTGTEAFFGQGTRLTVV.